The 10 T cell receptor beta chains in this list originate from one sample, sequenced in a study of cytomegalovirus exposure and HLA in healthy donors. The repertoire was sequenced with immunoSEQ multiplex PCR; TCRdb's copy has only in-frame clones and lacks some. In the table there are roughly 120,000 clones, around 92% of which are singletons. The source material was PBMCs. The source of these receptors is a man younger than 40 in good health and CMV-seronegative.

This clone has just one count. V is TRBV11-2 and J is TRBJ1-2, with TRBD1 matching over 7 bases. Trimming cost V 5 bases and J 2 bases; bases outside gene matches: 8. In germline, CDR1 is SGHAT, CDR2 FQNNGV. The CDR3 consists of 15 residues. The CDR3, as DNA: TGTGCCAGCAGCCCTCGGGACAGCCTAAACTATGGCTACACCTTC. Translated, it gives CASSPRDSLNYGYTF. The variable domain in full, with the rest retrieved from reference TRBV11-2 and TRBJ1-2, is EAGVAQSPRYKIIEKRQSVAFWCNPISGHATLYWYQQILGQGPKLLIQFQNNGVVDDSQLPKDRFSAERLKGVDSTLKIQPAKLEDSAVYLCASSPRDSLNYGYTFGSGTRLTVV.

The rearrangement joins TRBV7-2 to TRBJ2-5; 8 bases align to TRBD1. The CDR3 loop spans 16 amino acids. Germline V gene sequence: CDR1 SGHTA, CDR2 FQGNSA. Losses at the gene ends were 4 bases for V and 4 bases for J; bases not matched to a gene: 11. The CDR3 DNA sequence: TGTGCCAGCAGCTCCACGCCGGGACAGGCATCAGAGACCCAGTACTTC. This sequence encodes CASSSTPGQASETQYF. Based on the CDR3 plus reference TRBV7-2 and TRBJ2-5, the full variable domain is GAGVSQSPSNKVTEKGKDVELRCDPISGHTALYWYRQSLGQGLEFLIYFQGNSAPDKSGLPSDRFSAERTGGSVSTLTIQRTQQEDSAVYLCASSSTPGQASETQYFGPGTRLLVL.

This clone came up a few times. J is TRBJ1-1 and V is TRBV6-4, with D perhaps TRBD1 (5 bases). Trimming took off 5 bases at V and 1 base at J, with 11 bases between the two ends. The CDR3 loop spans 14 amino acids. Per germline, CDR1 MRHNA and CDR2 SNTAGT. CDR3 loop: CASSSDTGNTEAFF. CDR3 DNA: TGTGCCAGCAGTTCGGACACGGGGAACACTGAAGCTTTCTTT.

The rearrangement joins TRBV5-1 to TRBJ2-7, with D perhaps TRBD1 (6 bases). This CDR3 region has 14 residues. Germline V gene sequence: CDR1 SGHRS, CDR2 YFSETQ. Trimming took off 2 bases at V and 1 base at J, with 10 bases between the two ends. CDR3 sequence reads: CASSFRGGSYEQYF. The CDR3, as DNA: TGCGCCAGCAGCTTCCGAGGGGGATCCTACGAGCAGTACTTC.

A single count supports this clone. This rearrangement joins TRBV25-1 to TRBJ1-5; D not certain. Trimming pared 8 bases from V and 1 base from J, leaving 9 bases between. Germline V lookup: CDR1 MGHDK, CDR2 SYGVNS. The CDR3 length is 13 residues. CDR3 sequence reads: CASGWESNQPQHF. CDR3 nucleotides: TGTGCCAGCGGTTGGGAGAGCAATCAGCCCCAGCATTTT.

The rearrangement joins TRBV6-5 to TRBJ1-5; possibly TRBD1 for D (6 bases). The V gene lost 0 bases and the J gene lost 2 bases, with 8 bases spanning the gap. This CDR3 contains 15 residues. The germline V gene has CDR1 MNHEY and CDR2 SVGAGI. The CDR3 coding sequence is TGTGCCAGCAGTTACTCGGGACACCGCAATCAGCCCCAGCATTTT. This codes for CASSYSGHRNQPQHF.

The chain carries TRBV28 and TRBJ1-3, with a tentative D call TRBD1 (5 bases). V was shortened by 6 bases and J by 0 bases, with 15 bases between the two germline ends. CDR1 and CDR2 from the germline V gene are MDHEN and SYDVKM. The CDR3 extends over 16 amino acids. In DNA form, the CDR3 reads TGTGCCAGCAGCAGACGACAGATTGTCTCTGGAAACACCATATATTTT. Translated, it gives CASSRRQIVSGNTIYF.

The chain combines TRBV20-1 with TRBJ1-4; D ambiguous. CDR1 and CDR2 (germline): DFQATT, SNEGSKA (reference sequence). This CDR3 is 11 amino acids long. V was clipped by 5 bases and J by 8 bases, with 9 bases between them. The chain's CDR3 is CSAEAGEKLFF. The DNA for the CDR3 is TGCAGTGCTGAGGCTGGGGAAAAACTGTTTTTT.

The chain uses TRBV19 and TRBJ2-3; D is possibly TRBD2 (6 bases). Germline lookup yields CDR1 LNHDA and CDR2 SQIVND (reference sequence). The CDR3 totals 13 residues. The V gene lost 3 bases and the J gene lost 11 bases, with 15 bases spanning the gap. CDR3 in DNA: TGTGCCAGTAGTATGGCGGGGCTCCCTGGGCAGTATTTT. Its protein product is CASSMAGLPGQYF.

The chain couples TRBV7-6 to TRBJ1-1; 12 bases match TRBD1. Looked up from germline, CDR1 is SGHVS and CDR2 is FNYEAQ. Germline trimming cut 5 bases from V and 3 bases from J; bases unmatched to any gene: 4. The CDR3 runs to 15 residues. The CDR3 region has the DNA TGTGCCAGCAGCCACGGGACAGGGGGCCACACTGAAGCTTTCTTT. Protein product: CASSHGTGGHTEAFF.